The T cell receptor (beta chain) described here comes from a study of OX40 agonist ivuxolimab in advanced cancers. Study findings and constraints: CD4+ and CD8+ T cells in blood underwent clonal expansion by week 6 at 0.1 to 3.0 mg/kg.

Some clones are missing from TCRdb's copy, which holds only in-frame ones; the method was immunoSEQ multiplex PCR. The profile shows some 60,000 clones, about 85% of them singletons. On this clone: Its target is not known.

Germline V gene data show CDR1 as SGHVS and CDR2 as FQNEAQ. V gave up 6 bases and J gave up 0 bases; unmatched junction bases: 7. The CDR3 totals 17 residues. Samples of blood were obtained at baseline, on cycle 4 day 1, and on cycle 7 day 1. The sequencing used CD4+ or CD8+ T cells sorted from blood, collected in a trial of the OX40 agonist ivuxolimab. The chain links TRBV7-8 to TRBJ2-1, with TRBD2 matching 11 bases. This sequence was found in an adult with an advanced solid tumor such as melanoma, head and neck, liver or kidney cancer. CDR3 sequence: CASRPSGGSPSYNEQFF. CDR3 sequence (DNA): TGTGCCAGCAGACCTAGCGGGGGGAGCCCCTCCTACAATGAGCAGTTCTTC.